This TCR beta chain was retrieved from a study of tumor-infiltrating lymphocytes in localized non-small cell lung cancer (dated by TCRdb to the early 2020s). Turning to the overall study: Several histologies were represented in the cohort, which also included both smokers and never-smokers as well as patients whose samples were collected after neoadjuvant chemotherapy. Each patient contributed resected tumor tissue and uninvolved lung tissue from the same patient, described as non-adjacent to the tumor. Alongside flow cytometry, multiplex immunofluorescence, RNA-seq, exome sequencing and proteomics, TCR sequencing was applied to the same patients as one of several integrated assays. In total, the ICON cohort consisted of some 160 surgical patients with localized non-small cell lung cancer who had their tumors resected. A total of 50 to 65 patients were included in the paired tumor versus uninvolved lung comparison of immunoSEQ T-cell fraction. General findings and caveats noted by the study authors: Recurrence-free survival showed no association with tumor T-cell fraction from TCR sequencing (p = 0.61). TCR-derived T-cell fraction did not differ between the flow cytometry-defined immunotypes IM1 (good prognosis) and IM2 (poor prognosis). Because assay coverage varied across patients depending on available tissue quantity, TCR sequencing was performed for only a subset of the cohort. Because different pieces of the same tissue were used for different assays, technical variation could not be separated from intratumor heterogeneity. Higher T cell infiltration in tumors than in uninvolved lung tissue was supported by TCRbeta sequencing, consistent with immunofluorescence CD3 counts.

Patient enrollment in ICON started in the first half of 2016, and the final patient was enrolled in 2018. In a subcohort of under 95 patients, fresh tumor and matched uninvolved tissue were collected for in-depth immune analyses, with TCR sequencing among those analyses. No cell sorting was done, and TCR sequencing was instead run on DNA isolated from bulk tissue. This clone was detected once. This clone's antigen is unknown. Per-base qualities were not stored, and no clone one base away is much larger. The T-cell fraction in tumor and uninvolved lung tissue was obtained from TCR sequencing using the immunoSEQ assay. On the authors' methods: For survival analysis, patients were divided into high (upper tertile) and low (lower two tertiles) T-cell fraction groups, which were compared by log-rank test. A signed-rank test was used to test paired tumor versus uninvolved lung differences in T-cell fraction. Here the immuneACCESS table is served through TCRdb, limited to in-frame sequences with V and J called. Missing clones are a known gap in these copies; in checked studies unresolved V genes cover under half, and the rest lacks a known reason. The V and J calls and clone size were taken over from that table, and D and trimming were inferred from the DNA. In this sample the table shows 10,000 to 15,000 clones, 55% to 75% of which occur a single time. The ten largest clones represent 7% of the sample.

Trimming takes 1 base from V and 4 bases from J, and the germline ends sit 10 bases apart. The CDR3, cysteine through phenylalanine, is 15 amino acids long. The CDR3 DNA has 45 bases and is translated from base 1. The germline V gene specifies MDHEN as CDR1 and SYDVKM as CDR2. The chain employs TRBV28 and TRBJ1-4; the D gene is perhaps TRBD1, from 5 matching bases. Sequenced input: lung tumor tissue. The clonotype originates from a human donor with non-small cell lung cancer. The nucleotide sequence is TGTGCCAGCAGTTTATTCGGGACGGGTAATGAAAAACTGTTTTTT. Translated, it gives CASSLFGTGNEKLFF.